This T cell receptor beta chain is from a study of long-term antiretroviral therapy in people with HIV. immunoSEQ v3.0 was run at survey level. Measured with immunoSEQ multiplex PCR; TCRdb has only the in-frame clones, and not every one. This sample has about 26,000 clones, with about 86% found just once. Overall study results and limits: Collection of the blood, which took place between the mid-2000s and the late 2010s, possibly occurred under older ART regimens. Comparison with controls showed narrower CDR3 length ranges in HIV repertoires.

Germline assignment: CDR1 LGHNA and CDR2 YSLEER. The ends were cut back, 1 base at V and 2 bases at J, with 8 bases in the middle. The CDR3 totals 14 residues. The study drew at least one pre-ART and at least two post-ART PBMC samples from every donor. The samples, holding about 0.95-10 million cryopreserved PBMC, were thawed before DNA extraction was carried out. A word on this clone: Its target is not known.

This TCR derives from a man aged 35 to 55 with HIV. The rearrangement uses TRBV4-3 and TRBJ1-1; no reliable D call. Sequenced here: unsorted PBMCs, sampled just over 2.6 years after starting antiretroviral therapy. The CDR3: CASSQGSVNTEAFF. CDR3 in DNA: TGCGCCAGCAGCCAAGGTTCGGTAAACACTGAAGCTTTCTTT.